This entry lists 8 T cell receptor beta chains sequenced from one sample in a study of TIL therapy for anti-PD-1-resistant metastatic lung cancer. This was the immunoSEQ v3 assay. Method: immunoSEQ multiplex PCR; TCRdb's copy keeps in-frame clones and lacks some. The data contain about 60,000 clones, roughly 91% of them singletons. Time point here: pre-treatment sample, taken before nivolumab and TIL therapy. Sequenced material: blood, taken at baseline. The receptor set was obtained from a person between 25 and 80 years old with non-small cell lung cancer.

The CDR3 sequence is CASSPWGAGTEAFF. The DNA of the CDR3 is TGTGCCAGCAGCCCATGGGGGGCGGGAACTGAAGCTTTCTTT. The chain has TRBV7-3 and TRBJ1-1; a weak D match, TRBD1 (6 bases). The V gene's germline CDR1 is SGHTA and CDR2 FQGTGA. Trimming stripped 5 bases from V and 5 bases from J, with 15 bases between. The CDR3 is 14 residues long. The full variable domain, with the rest looked up from reference TRBV7-3 and TRBJ1-1, is GAGVSQTPSNKVTEKGKYVELRCDPISGHTALYWYRQSLGQGPEFLIYFQGTGAADDSGLPNDRFFAVRPEGSVSTLKIQRTERGDSAVYLCASSPWGAGTEAFFGQGTRLTVV.

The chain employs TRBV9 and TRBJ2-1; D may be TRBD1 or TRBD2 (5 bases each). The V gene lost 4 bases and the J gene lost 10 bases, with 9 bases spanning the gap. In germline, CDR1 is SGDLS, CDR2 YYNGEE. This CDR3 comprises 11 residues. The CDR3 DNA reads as TGTGCCAGCAGCACCGGGACGGAGCAGTTCTTC. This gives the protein CASSTGTEQFF.

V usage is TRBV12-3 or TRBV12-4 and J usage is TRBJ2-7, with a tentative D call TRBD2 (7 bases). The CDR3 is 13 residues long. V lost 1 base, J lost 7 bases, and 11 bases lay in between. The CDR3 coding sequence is TGTGCCAGCAGTTTAGAGGGGGGACTAGAGCAGTACTTC. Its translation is CASSLEGGLEQYF.

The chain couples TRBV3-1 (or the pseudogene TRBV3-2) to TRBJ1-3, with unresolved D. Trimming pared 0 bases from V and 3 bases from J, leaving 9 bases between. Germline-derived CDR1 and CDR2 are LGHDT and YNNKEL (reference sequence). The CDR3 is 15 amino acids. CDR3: CASSQDVNFGNTIYF. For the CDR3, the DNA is TGTGCCAGCAGCCAAGATGTGAATTTTGGAAACACCATATATTTT.

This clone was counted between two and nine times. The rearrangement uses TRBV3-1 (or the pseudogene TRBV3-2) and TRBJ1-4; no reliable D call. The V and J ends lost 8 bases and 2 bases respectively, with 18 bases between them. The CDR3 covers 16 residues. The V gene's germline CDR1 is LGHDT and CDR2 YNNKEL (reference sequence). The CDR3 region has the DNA TGTGCCAGCTCCCAACTGGTGGGATGGACTAATGAAAAACTGTTTTTT. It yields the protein CASSQLVGWTNEKLFF.

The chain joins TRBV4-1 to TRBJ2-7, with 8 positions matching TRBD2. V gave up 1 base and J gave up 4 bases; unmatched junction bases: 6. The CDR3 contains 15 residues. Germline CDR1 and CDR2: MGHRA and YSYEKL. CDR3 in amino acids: CASSQAPAGVYEQYF. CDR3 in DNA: TGCGCCAGCAGCCAAGCCCCAGCGGGAGTGTACGAGCAGTACTTC.

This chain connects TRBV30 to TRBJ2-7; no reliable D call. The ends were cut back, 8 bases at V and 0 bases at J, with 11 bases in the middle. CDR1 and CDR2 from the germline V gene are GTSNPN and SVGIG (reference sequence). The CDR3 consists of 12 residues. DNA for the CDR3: TGTGCCGGCTCGGTAGCCTCCTACGAGCAGTACTTC. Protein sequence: CAGSVASYEQYF.

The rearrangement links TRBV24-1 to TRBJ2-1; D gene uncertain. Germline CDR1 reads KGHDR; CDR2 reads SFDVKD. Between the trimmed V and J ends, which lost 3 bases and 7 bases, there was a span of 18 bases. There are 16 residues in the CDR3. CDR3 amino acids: CATSDRIAPRLNEQFF. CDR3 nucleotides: TGTGCCACCAGTGATAGGATCGCACCCCGACTTAATGAGCAGTTCTTC.